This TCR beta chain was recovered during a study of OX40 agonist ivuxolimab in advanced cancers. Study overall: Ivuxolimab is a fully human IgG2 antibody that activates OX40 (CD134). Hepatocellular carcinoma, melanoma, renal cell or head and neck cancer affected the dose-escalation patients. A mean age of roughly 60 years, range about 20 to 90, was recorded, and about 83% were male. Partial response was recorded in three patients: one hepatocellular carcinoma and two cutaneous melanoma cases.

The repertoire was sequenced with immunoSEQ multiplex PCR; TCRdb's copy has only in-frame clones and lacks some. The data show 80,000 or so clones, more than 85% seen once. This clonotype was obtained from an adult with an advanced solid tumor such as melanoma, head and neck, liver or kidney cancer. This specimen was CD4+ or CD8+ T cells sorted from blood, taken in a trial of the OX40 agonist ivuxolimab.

The DNA of the CDR3 is TGCAGTGCAAGGGAGGTTGAAAAACTGTTTTTT. This translates into CSAREVEKLFF. V gene TRBV20-1 combines with J gene TRBJ1-4; unclear D gene. Trimming stripped 6 bases from V and 7 bases from J, with 9 bases between. This CDR3 has 11 residues. Germline-derived CDR1 and CDR2 are DFQATT and SNEGSKA (reference sequence).